A single sample gave rise to the 22 T cell receptor beta chains below, sequenced in a study of T cells after yellow fever vaccination. TCRdb reprocessed the 5' RACE reads via MiXCR and lists one record per CDR3 protein. The sample has more than 300,000 distinct CDR3 sequences, around 4.5% seen once. Sequenced here: PBMCs, sampled 15 days after the yellow fever booster vaccination. These receptors were taken from a man between 18 and 35 years old who received the YFV17D yellow fever vaccine.

This clonotype was seen more than once but under ten times. CDR3 in amino acids: CSAYHGQAGEGFKSPLHF. The CDR3 region has the DNA TGCAGTGCTTATCACGGACAGGCCGGGGAGGGATTTAAGTCACCCCTCCACTTT. V and J are TRBV20-1 and TRBJ1-6; 7 positions agree with TRBD1. Germline CDR1 DFQATT, CDR2 SNEGSKA (reference sequence). V trimming: 5 bases; J trimming: 10 bases; junction bases outside the gene matches: 23. CDR3 size: 18 residues.

This clonotype has a count of ten or more. V usage is TRBV5-1 and J usage is TRBJ2-5; 7 bases map to TRBD1. The germline gives CDR1 SGHRS, CDR2 YFSETQ. CDR3 length: 13 residues. V gave up 4 bases and J gave up 2 bases; unmatched junction bases: 2. The CDR3: CASSGTAQETQYF. In DNA form, the CDR3 reads TGCGCCAGCAGCGGGACAGCGCAAGAGACCCAGTACTTC. The complete variable domain, with remaining parts taken from reference TRBV5-1 and TRBJ2-5, reads KAGVTQTPRYLIKTRGQQVTLSCSPISGHRSVSWYQQTPGQGLQFLFEYFSETQRNKGNFPGRFSGRQFSNSRSEMNVSTLELGDSALYLCASSGTAQETQYFGPGTRLLVL.

This clonotype was counted many times. The rearrangement joins TRBV6-1 to TRBJ1-5, with D uncertain. The V and J ends lost 4 bases and 0 bases respectively, with 10 bases between them. The V gene's germline CDR1 is MNHNS and CDR2 SASEGT. The CDR3 extends over 15 amino acids. CDR3 in DNA: TGTGCCAGCAGTGGCAGGCCTTATAGCAATCAGCCCCAGCATTTT. Protein: CASSGRPYSNQPQHF.

The rearrangement joins TRBV2 to TRBJ2-5, with a weak D call TRBD2 (5 bases). CDR3 size: 13 residues. CDR1 SNHLY and CDR2 FYNNEI come from the germline V gene. The ends were cut back, 3 bases at V and 5 bases at J, with 10 bases in the middle. This CDR3 reads CASSDRDRETQYF. The DNA for the CDR3 is TGTGCCAGCAGTGATCGGGATAGGGAGACCCAGTACTTC.

V and J are TRBV2 and TRBJ1-1; D gene ambiguous. CDR1 and CDR2 from the germline V gene are SNHLY and FYNNEI. CDR3 size: 9 residues. Trimming shortened V by 6 bases and J by 10 bases, and 6 bases separated the two germline ends. The CDR3 DNA reads TGTGCCAGCAGGGGAGGAGCTTTCTTT. This encodes CASRGGAFF.

This clonotype has at least ten counts. The gene calls are TRBV9 and TRBJ2-5; 10 nucleotides line up with TRBD1. Germline V gene lookup returns CDR1 SGDLS and CDR2 YYNGEE. The CDR3 has 17 amino acids. The trim removed 1 base at V and 5 bases at J, leaving 11 bases unmatched. CDR3 region: CASSVKTWTGGLETQYF. The CDR3 coding sequence is TGTGCCAGCAGCGTAAAAACTTGGACAGGGGGGTTGGAGACCCAGTACTTC.

This clonotype was picked up many times. The V call is TRBV28, the J call TRBJ1-2; D remains unclear. Trimming cost V 2 bases and J 0 bases, with 7 bases left between them. This CDR3 has 14 residues. Per germline, CDR1 MDHEN and CDR2 SYDVKM. CDR3 region: CASSLSVANYGYTF. The CDR3 region has the DNA TGTGCCAGCAGTTTAAGCGTAGCTAACTATGGCTACACCTTC.

The sample holds many counts of this clonotype. The chain is built from TRBV5-1 and TRBJ2-3; a possible D gene is TRBD2 (6 bases). The V end lost 0 bases, the J end lost 14 bases, and 13 bases lay between the germline ends. Looked up from germline, CDR1 is SGHRS and CDR2 is YFSETQ. There are 12 residues in the CDR3. The CDR3 loop reads CASSLESSELYF. Written as DNA, the CDR3 is TGCGCCAGCAGCTTGGAGTCTAGCGAGCTGTATTTT.

The chain carries TRBV2 and TRBJ2-7; TRBD2 matches 13 bases. Losses at the gene ends were 4 bases for V and 5 bases for J; bases not matched to a gene: 5. The CDR3 runs to 15 residues. Germline CDR1 is SNHLY and CDR2 is FYNNEI. CDR3 coding DNA: TGTGCCAGCAGTGGTCGACTAGCGGGGGGTAACGAGCAGTACTTC. Translating it yields CASSGRLAGGNEQYF.

This clonotype has ten or more counts. Compared with germline, one end of the junction differs, possibly owing to a read error. The genes are TRBV7-2 and TRBJ2-1; no reliable D call. The CDR3 is 14 amino acids. The germline V gene has CDR1 SGHTA and CDR2 FQGNSA. CDR3 sequence (DNA): TGCGCCAGCAGCTTGGAAAGCTCCTACAATGAGCAGTTCTTC. Amino acids: CASSLESSYNEQFF.

This sequence joins TRBV4-3 and TRBJ2-3; D is perhaps TRBD1 or TRBD2 (6 bases each). Germline V lookup: CDR1 LGHNA, CDR2 YSLEER. This CDR3 spans 15 amino acids. V lost 1 base and J 4 bases, leaving 12 bases between the germline ends. The CDR3 nucleotides read TGCGCCAGCAGCCAAGGGGGGGCGAGGTCAGATACGCAGTATTTT. Protein sequence: CASSQGGARSDTQYF.

This clonotype was seen a handful of times. V usage is TRBV13 and J usage is TRBJ2-1; D is unresolved. V was trimmed by 5 bases and J by 1 base, leaving 9 bases between them. The CDR3 covers 14 residues. The germline V gene encodes CDR1 PRHDT and CDR2 FYEKMQ (reference sequence). CDR3 sequence: CASSVARSYNEQFF. CDR3 DNA sequence: TGTGCCAGCAGCGTGGCCAGATCCTACAATGAGCAGTTCTTC.

This clonotype came up many times. The chain combines TRBV20-1 with TRBJ1-1, with 8 bases fitting TRBD1. J was trimmed by 4 bases and V by 4 bases; bases with no gene match: 8. Germline V gives CDR1 DFQATT, CDR2 SNEGSKA (reference sequence). The CDR3 runs 14 residues. The CDR3 DNA reads as TGCAGTGCTATCCCGACAGGGGTGGTCACTGAAGCTTTCTTT. Translation: CSAIPTGVVTEAFF.

The genes are TRBV24-1 and TRBJ2-2; no clear D gene. Trimming cost V 4 bases and J 0 bases, with 8 bases left between them. CDR3 length: 15 amino acids. Germline V lookup: CDR1 KGHDR, CDR2 SFDVKD. The CDR3 reads CATSEKTSNTGELFF. The CDR3 DNA is TGTGCCACCAGTGAAAAGACATCGAACACCGGGGAGCTGTTTTTT.

In this sample, this clonotype turned up many times. This rearrangement joins TRBV6-2 or TRBV6-3 to TRBJ2-7; D might be TRBD1 (5 bases). The CDR3 extends over 15 amino acids. From germline, CDR1 is MNHEY and CDR2 SVGEGT. The V and J ends lost 5 bases and 7 bases respectively, with 21 bases between them. CDR3 amino acids: CASSTRQGALEEQYF. The CDR3 bases are TGTGCCAGCAGTACGCGACAAGGGGCTCTTGAGGAGCAGTACTTC.

The sample holds many counts of this clonotype. This chain links TRBV7-3 with TRBJ1-6, with D possibly TRBD1 on 5 matching bases. Trimming removed 5 bases at V and 9 bases at J, with 14 bases between. The CDR3 has 14 amino acids. In germline, CDR1 is SGHTA, CDR2 FQGTGA. This chain's CDR3 is CASSVGGGGSPLHF. The CDR3 DNA follows: TGTGCCAGCAGCGTGGGTGGGGGTGGTTCACCCCTCCACTTT.

This clonotype was counted many times. The chain combines TRBV7-9 with TRBJ1-4, with D unresolved. CDR3 length: 12 residues. V was shortened by 5 bases and J by 5 bases, with 6 bases between the two germline ends. CDR1 and CDR2 from the germline V gene are SEHNR and FQNEAQ (reference sequence). The CDR3 DNA reads as TGTGCCAGCAGCGCTCGCAATGAAAAACTGTTTTTT. This codes for CASSARNEKLFF.

The V and J genes are TRBV12-3 or TRBV12-4 and TRBJ2-5, with 7 bases aligning to TRBD1. The J segment lost 5 bases and the V segment lost 6 bases, leaving 18 bases of the junction unmatched. CDR3 length: 17 residues. CDR3 sequence: CASRSPNPDRAAETQYF. The CDR3 nucleotides read TGTGCCAGCAGATCCCCCAACCCTGACAGGGCGGCGGAGACCCAGTACTTC.

This rearrangement joins TRBV7-2 to TRBJ1-1; weak D call: TRBD1 (6 bases). Germline assignment: CDR1 SGHTA and CDR2 FQGNSA. V was clipped by 5 bases and J by 6 bases, with 13 bases between them. The CDR3 has 13 amino acids. The chain's CDR3 is CASSAAGGAEAFF. The CDR3 DNA follows: TGTGCCAGCAGCGCAGCGGGGGGCGCTGAAGCTTTCTTT.

In its sample, this clonotype was seen a few times. The chain combines TRBV10-3 with TRBJ1-1, with D perhaps matching TRBD1 (6 bases). Germline V gene data show CDR1 as ENHRY and CDR2 as SYGVKD. The V end lost 5 bases, the J end lost 4 bases, and 8 bases lay between the germline ends. This CDR3 spans 12 amino acids. In nucleotides, the CDR3 is TGTGCCATCAGTACAGGGAGCACTGAAGCTTTCTTT. Translating gives CAISTGSTEAFF.

This clonotype has only a few counts. The rearrangement joins TRBV25-1 to TRBJ1-6, with 8 positions matching TRBD1. V gave up 7 bases and J gave up 7 bases; unmatched junction bases: 6. Germline-derived CDR1 and CDR2 are MGHDK and SYGVNS. The CDR3 extends over 14 amino acids. The CDR3 here is CASTIRDRNSPLHF. The DNA of the CDR3 is TGTGCCAGCACTATCCGGGACAGGAATTCACCCCTCCACTTT.

This clonotype was detected only once. The missing conserved phenylalanine or tryptophan at the end of this CDR3 makes a read error likely. The DNA is omitted, as the CDR3 cannot be located on it reliably, and the CDR3 follows TCRdb's listing. The chain recombines TRBV10-2 with TRBJ2-3; TRBD1 is the table's D call and was not checked against the DNA. The CDR3 spans 13 amino acids, including both terminal residues. CDR1 is WSHSY and CDR2 is SAAADI in the germline V gene. CDR3 region: CASSEQGTGAQKL.